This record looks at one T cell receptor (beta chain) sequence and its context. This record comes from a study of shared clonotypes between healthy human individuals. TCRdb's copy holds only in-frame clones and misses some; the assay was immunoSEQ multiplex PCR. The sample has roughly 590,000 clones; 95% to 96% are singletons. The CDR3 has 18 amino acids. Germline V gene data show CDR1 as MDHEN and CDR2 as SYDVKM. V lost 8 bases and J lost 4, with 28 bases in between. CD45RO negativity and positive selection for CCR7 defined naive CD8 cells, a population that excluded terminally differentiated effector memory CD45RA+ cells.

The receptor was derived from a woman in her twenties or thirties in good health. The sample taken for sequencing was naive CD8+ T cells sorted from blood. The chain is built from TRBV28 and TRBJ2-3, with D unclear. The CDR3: CASPPSGSSRVRSDTQYF. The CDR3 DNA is TGTGCCAGCCCCCCCTCGGGCTCATCCCGTGTGAGGTCAGATACGCAGTATTTT.